This T cell receptor beta chain was obtained from a study of blood T cell repertoires in COVID-19 (dated by TCRdb to 2020 to 2022). Context from the whole study: Collaborator samples came from the United States, Italy and Spain and covered acute and convalescent phases of COVID-19. The material from the prospective study consisted of cDNA or gDNA derived from T cells, B-cell-depleted T cells, or PBMCs. Deeply sampled blood TCRbeta repertoires from subjects exposed to, actively infected with, or recovered from COVID-19 were included in the dataset. The repertoires were released in a freely available public database meant as a resource for research on the immune response to SARS-CoV-2. The samples were drawn from the first 160 participants of the ongoing ImmuneRACE study and from some 1,300 subjects provided by 6 global collaborators. Sample metadata almost always included a de-identified subject ID, COVID-19 status, age in years and sex. Where HLA class I and class II types were available, the types were taken from metadata supplied by the sample provider, not from assay-based typing. Beyond this particular receptor, the publication reports: The amount of clinical and demographic metadata varied by source and participant and was provided uncurated.

The sample holds a few counts of this clone. No cognate antigen has been identified for it. No base-level quality is on record; no much larger clone is a single base apart. TCRbeta CDR3 regions were amplified from genomic DNA using the immunoSEQ Assay, a bias-controlled multiplex PCR. Under the source paper's analysis protocol: The number of nucleated cells in each sample was estimated by amplification of reference gene primers within the assay. To quantify the absolute abundance of each unique TCRbeta CDR3 rearrangement, sequence reads were collapsed and filtered. For each sample, productive Simpson clonality was calculated as the square root of Simpson's diversity index over productive rearrangements. The clones in this table, taken by TCRdb from immuneACCESS, are in-frame only. Not every clone is retained; where verified, under half of the shortfall comes from an unresolved V gene, and the cause of the rest is unknown. V, J and clone size were drawn from that table, and D and trimming were deduced from the DNA. Here the sample has more than 200,000 clones; less than 85% occur a single time. The ten top clones hold approximately 2.6% of the sample.

The cysteine opens and the phenylalanine closes a CDR3 of 13 amino acids. Only CDR3 DNA is held: 39 bases, read in frame from base 1. The germline V gene provides CDR1 SGHDT and CDR2 YYEEEE. Deletion took 6 bases off V and 5 bases off J, with a span of 12 bases between the germline ends. Collaborating institutions collected whole blood in K2EDTA tubes following their own protocols. For TCRbeta analysis, collaborator samples were shipped as frozen whole blood, as isolated PBMCs, or as DNA extracted from either sample type. This TCR derives from a woman in her seventies with active or convalescent COVID-19. The sample taken for sequencing was peripheral blood. In this chain, TRBV5-6 is recombined with TRBJ1-5; the D region possibly corresponds to TRBD1 (5 bases align). Here the CDR3 is given as CASTVGGYQPQHF. The nucleotide sequence is TGTGCCAGCACCGTGGGGGGGTATCAGCCCCAGCATTTT.